The 16 T cell receptor beta chains below were found in one sample sequenced in a study of T cell responses to AZD1222 COVID-19 vaccine. Repertoires were generated with immunoSEQ multiplex PCR, while TCRdb's copy carries only in-frame clones and drops some. The sample includes more than 85,000 clones, about 90% of them seen just once. The specimen comprised peripheral blood, sampled on day 0 of AZD1222 vaccination. The receptors shown here come from an adult in good health.

The V and J genes are TRBV10-3 and TRBJ1-4; 10 positions match TRBD1. CDR3 size: 14 residues. Germline V gives CDR1 ENHRY, CDR2 SYGVKD. V trimming: 10 bases; J trimming: 5 bases; junction bases outside the gene matches: 7. CDR3 DNA: TGTGCCACCCAAAAGGGACAGGGGAATGAAAAACTGTTTTTT. Its translation is CATQKGQGNEKLFF.

The V and J genes are TRBV5-8 and TRBJ1-1; perhaps TRBD1 as D (6 bases). The germline CDR1 and CDR2 sequences are SGHTS and YDEGEE. The V end was cut by 6 bases, the J end by 1 base, with 19 bases between. The CDR3 spans 16 residues. In nucleotides, the CDR3 is TGTGCCAGCAACATACGACACAGGGCGGGGAACACTGAAGCTTTCTTT. It translates to CASNIRHRAGNTEAFF.

This chain links TRBV6-4 with TRBJ1-2, with 9 bases lining up with TRBD1. Germline values: CDR1 MRHNA, CDR2 SNTAGT. V lost 3 bases, J lost 4 bases, and 9 bases stayed unmatched. The CDR3 extends over 16 amino acids. Here the CDR3 reads CASSERPGQGGYGYTF. CDR3 sequence (DNA): TGTGCCAGCAGTGAGCGTCCGGGACAGGGAGGCTATGGCTACACCTTC.

The J gene is TRBJ1-3, the V gene TRBV29-1, with D uncertain. The V end lost 0 bases, the J end lost 1 base, and 1 base lay between the germline ends. Germline-derived CDR1 and CDR2 are SQVTM and ANQGSEA. This CDR3 comprises 12 residues. The CDR3 DNA reads as TGCAGCGTTGAAGAGTCTGGAAACACCATATATTTT. This gives the protein CSVEESGNTIYF.

The chain recombines TRBV5-1 with TRBJ2-2, with 7 bases lining up with TRBD1. The CDR3 spans 12 residues. The V gene's germline CDR1 is SGHRS and CDR2 YFSETQ. J was trimmed by 5 bases and V by 9 bases; bases with no gene match: 4. This CDR3 is CATKQGTGELFF. DNA for the CDR3: TGCGCCACCAAACAGGGGACCGGGGAGCTGTTTTTT.

This chain connects TRBV5-1 to TRBJ2-7; 7 bases agree with TRBD1. The CDR3 length is 16 residues. The V gene end was trimmed by 0 bases and the J gene end by 3 bases; junction bases not matched to a gene: 9. CDR1 is SGHRS and CDR2 is YFSETQ in the germline V gene. CDR3 sequence reads: CASSLGPGQTNYEQYF. CDR3 sequence (DNA): TGCGCCAGCAGCTTGGGACCGGGACAGACTAACTACGAGCAGTACTTC.

The rearrangement links TRBV6-6 to TRBJ1-1, with 10 nucleotides matching TRBD1. Trimming removed 4 bases from V and 5 bases from J; junction bases left unmatched: 4. This CDR3 contains 14 residues. The germline gives CDR1 MNHNY, CDR2 SVGAGI (reference sequence). The CDR3 region is CASSWGQGWTEAFF. The CDR3 DNA sequence: TGTGCCAGCAGTTGGGGACAGGGGTGGACTGAAGCTTTCTTT.

This chain connects TRBV29-1 to TRBJ2-5; 12 bases line up with TRBD2. The length of the CDR3 is 14 residues. Germline lookup yields CDR1 SQVTM and CDR2 ANQGSEA. V lost 8 bases, J lost 5 bases, and 9 bases stayed unmatched. In DNA form, the CDR3 reads TGCAGCTCGGCACTAGCGGGAGGTGGGGAGACCCAGTACTTC. Encoded protein: CSSALAGGGETQYF.

This clone appeared a few times. J is TRBJ1-2 and V is TRBV9, with D uncertain. The CDR3 is made up of 13 amino acids. The germline CDR1 and CDR2 sequences are SGDLS and YYNGEE. Deletions cut 0 bases from V and 8 bases from J, with 11 bases between. This CDR3 is CASSVVLHGGYTF. The CDR3 nucleotides read TGTGCCAGCAGCGTAGTACTACACGGCGGCTACACCTTC.

Written as DNA, the CDR3 is TGTGCCAGCAGCGGGGGACAGCCGAACACTGAAGCTTTCTTT. As protein: CASSGGQPNTEAFF. The J gene is TRBJ1-1, the V gene TRBV11-2; TRBD1 matches 7 bases. The CDR3 length is 14 residues. The V gene's germline CDR1 is SGHAT and CDR2 FQNNGV. The V segment lost 5 bases and the J segment 1 base; nucleotides outside the gene matches: 4.

On this clone itself: One end of the junction does not line up with germline, which may come from a read error. The rearrangement uses TRBV19 and TRBJ2-2; D call uncertain. CDR1 and CDR2 (germline): LNHDA, SQIVND (reference sequence). This CDR3 has 13 residues. The CDR3 loop reads CASNIGNTGELFF. DNA of the CDR3: TGTGCCAGTAATATAGGAAACACCGGGGAGCTGTTTTTT.

V and J are TRBV5-6 and TRBJ1-5, with unresolved D. Trimming stripped 4 bases from V and 5 bases from J, with 16 bases between. This CDR3 region has 15 residues. Per germline, CDR1 SGHDT and CDR2 YYEEEE. As DNA, the CDR3 is TGTGCCAGCAGCCCTGGCGGGCGGGCTTATCAGCCCCAGCATTTT. Protein: CASSPGGRAYQPQHF.

V and J are TRBV6-5 and TRBJ2-6; unclear D gene. The V gene lost 8 bases and the J gene lost 1 base, with 9 bases spanning the gap. The germline CDR1 and CDR2 sequences are MNHEY and SVGAGI. The CDR3 loop spans 14 amino acids. The CDR3 DNA reads as TGTGCCAGCGAAATTTCGTCTGGGGCCAACGTCCTGACTTTC. Residues: CASEISSGANVLTF.

This clone was seen just once. The chain carries TRBV28 and TRBJ2-7; 9 bases align to TRBD1. V dropped 5 bases and J dropped 0; count of bases not matched to a gene: 11. The germline V gene has CDR1 MDHEN and CDR2 SYDVKM. The CDR3 has 17 residues. The CDR3 is CASSHRAGQGSSYEQYF. In nucleotides, the CDR3 is TGTGCCAGCAGTCACAGGGCAGGACAGGGGAGCTCCTACGAGCAGTACTTC.

The chain has TRBV19 and TRBJ1-2; no definite D call. The germline gives CDR1 LNHDA, CDR2 SQIVND (reference sequence). The V end was cut by 2 bases, the J end by 2 bases, with 15 bases between. The CDR3 length is 16 residues. CDR3 nucleotides: TGTGCCAGTAGTATACCCGGAGCCGCCTCCAACTATGGCTACACCTTC. It specifies CASSIPGAASNYGYTF.

The chain recombines TRBV3-1 (or the pseudogene TRBV3-2) with TRBJ1-1; the D gene is possibly TRBD1 (6 bases). The ends were cut back, 3 bases at V and 1 base at J, with 9 bases in the middle. The germline V gene encodes CDR1 LGHDT and CDR2 YNNKEL (reference sequence). This CDR3 has 14 residues. The CDR3 sequence is CASSHRDTNTEAFF. The CDR3 DNA is TGTGCCAGCAGCCACCGGGACACGAACACTGAAGCTTTCTTT.